The present entry profiles one T cell receptor (beta chain) with its context. The data were taken from a study of blood T cell repertoires in COVID-19. About the research overall: Specimens from acute and convalescent COVID-19 originated in the United States, Italy and Spain. The cDNA or gDNA used as material had been derived from T cells, B-cell-depleted T cells, or PBMCs.

Original data processing: Amplification of reference gene primers was used by the study to estimate nucleated cell counts. Clones were sequenced by immunoSEQ multiplex PCR, and TCRdb holds only the in-frame ones, with some missing. The DNA was the basis for D and trimming; V, J and clone size are from that table. Of fewer than 350,000 clones in the sample, around 81% were seen once. The CDR3 has 14 amino acids. V shed 4 bases and J 2 bases; nucleotides not matched to a gene: 7. Germline V lookup: CDR1 GTSNPN, CDR2 SVGIG (reference sequence). The sample comprised peripheral blood. This rearrangement joins TRBV30 to TRBJ2-5; 7 bases fit TRBD1. The sequence was obtained from a woman aged 60-70 years with active or convalescent COVID-19. The CDR3 here is CAWTRGQRQETQYF. The CDR3, as DNA: TGTGCCTGGACTCGGGGACAGAGACAAGAGACCCAGTACTTC.